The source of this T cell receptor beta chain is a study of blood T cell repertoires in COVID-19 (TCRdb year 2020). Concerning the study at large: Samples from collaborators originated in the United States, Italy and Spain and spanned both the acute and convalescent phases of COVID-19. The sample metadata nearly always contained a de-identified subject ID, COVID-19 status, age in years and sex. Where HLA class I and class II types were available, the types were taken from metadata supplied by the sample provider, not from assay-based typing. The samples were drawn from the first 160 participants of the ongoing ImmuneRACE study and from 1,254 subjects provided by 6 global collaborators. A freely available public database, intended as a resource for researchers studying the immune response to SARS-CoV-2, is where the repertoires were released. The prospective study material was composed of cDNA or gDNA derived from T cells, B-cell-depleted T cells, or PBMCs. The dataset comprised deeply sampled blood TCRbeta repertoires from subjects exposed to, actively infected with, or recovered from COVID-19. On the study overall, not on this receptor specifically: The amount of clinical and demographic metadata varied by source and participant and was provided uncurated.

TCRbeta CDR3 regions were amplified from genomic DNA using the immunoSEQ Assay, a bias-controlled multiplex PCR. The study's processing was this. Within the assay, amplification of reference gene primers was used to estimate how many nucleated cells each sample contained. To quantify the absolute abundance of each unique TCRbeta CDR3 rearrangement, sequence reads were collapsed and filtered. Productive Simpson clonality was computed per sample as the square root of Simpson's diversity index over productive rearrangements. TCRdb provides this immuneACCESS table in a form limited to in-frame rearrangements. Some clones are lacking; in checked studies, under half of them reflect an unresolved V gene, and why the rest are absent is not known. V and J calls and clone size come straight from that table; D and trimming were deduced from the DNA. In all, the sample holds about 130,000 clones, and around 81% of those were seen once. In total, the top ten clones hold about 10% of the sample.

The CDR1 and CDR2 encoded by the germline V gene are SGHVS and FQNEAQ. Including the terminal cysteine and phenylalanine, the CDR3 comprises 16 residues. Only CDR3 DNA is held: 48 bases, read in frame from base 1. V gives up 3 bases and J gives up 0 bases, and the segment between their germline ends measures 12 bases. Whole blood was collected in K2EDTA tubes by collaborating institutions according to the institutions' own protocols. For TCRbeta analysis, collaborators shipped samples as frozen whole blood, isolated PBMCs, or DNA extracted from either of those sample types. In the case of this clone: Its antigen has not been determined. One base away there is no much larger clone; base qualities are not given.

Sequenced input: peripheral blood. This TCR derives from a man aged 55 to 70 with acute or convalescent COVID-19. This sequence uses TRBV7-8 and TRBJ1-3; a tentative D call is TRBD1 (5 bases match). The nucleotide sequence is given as TGTGCCAGCAGCTTTCTCCGGGGGGACTCTGGAAACACCATATATTTT. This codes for CASSFLRGDSGNTIYF. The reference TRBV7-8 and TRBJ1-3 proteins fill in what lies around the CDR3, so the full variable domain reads GAGVSQSPRYKVAKRGQDVALRCDPISGHVSLFWYQQALGQGPEFLTYFQNEAQLDKSGLPSDRFFAERPEGSVSTLKIQRTQQEDSAVYLCASSFLRGDSGNTIYFGEGSWLTVV.